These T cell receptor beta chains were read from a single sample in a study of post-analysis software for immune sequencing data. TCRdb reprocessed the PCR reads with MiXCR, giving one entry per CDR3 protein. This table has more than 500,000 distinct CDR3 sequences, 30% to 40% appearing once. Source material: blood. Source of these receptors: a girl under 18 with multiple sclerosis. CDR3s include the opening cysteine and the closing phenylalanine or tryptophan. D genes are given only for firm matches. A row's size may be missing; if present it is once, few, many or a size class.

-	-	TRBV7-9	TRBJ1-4	CASSLEGTSGEKLFF	TGTGCCAGCAGCTTAGAAGGGACCTCGGGGGAAAAACTGTTTTTT
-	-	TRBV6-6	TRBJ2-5	CASSKPTGQETQYF	TGTGCCAGCAGTAAACCGACAGGCCAAGAGACCCAGTACTTC
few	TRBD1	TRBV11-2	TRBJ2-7	CASEGQGAVEQYF	TGTGCCAGCGAGGGACAGGGGGCCGTCGAGCAGTACTTC
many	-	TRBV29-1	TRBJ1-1	CSAKQGSTEAFF	TGCAGCGCTAAACAGGGATCCACTGAAGCTTTCTTT
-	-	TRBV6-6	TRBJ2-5	CASSQRTVRETQYF	TGTGCCAGCAGTCAACGGACAGTCAGAGAGACCCAGTACTTC
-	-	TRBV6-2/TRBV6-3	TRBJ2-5	CASRVGRYETQYF	TGTGCCAGCAGGGTGGGACGGTACGAGACCCAGTACTTC
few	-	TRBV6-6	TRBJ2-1	CASSYSSGDEQFF	TGTGCCAGCAGTTACTCGAGTGGTGACGAGCAGTTCTTC
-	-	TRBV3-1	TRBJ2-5	CASSQAFGGTEETQYF	TGTGCCAGCAGCCAAGCGTTCGGCGGGACGGAAGAGACCCAGTACTTC
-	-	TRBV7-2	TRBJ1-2	CASSLRPGTSANYGYTF	TGTGCCAGCAGCTTACGACCCGGGACATCCGCTAACTATGGCTACACCTTC
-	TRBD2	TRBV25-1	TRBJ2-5	CASRREGVGTQYF	TGTGCCAGCAGAAGGGAGGGAGTAGGGACCCAGTACTTC
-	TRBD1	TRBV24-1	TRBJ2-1	CATSVLGTGTTIEQFF	TGTGCCACCAGTGTCCTCGGGACAGGGACGACAATCGAGCAGTTCTTC
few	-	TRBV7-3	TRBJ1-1	CASSPDGSNTEAFF	TGTGCCAGCAGCCCGGACGGGTCGAACACTGAAGCTTTCTTT
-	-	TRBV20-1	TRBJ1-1	CSRVPQGRVNTEAFF	TGCAGTAGGGTACCCCAGGGCAGGGTGAACACTGAAGCTTTCTTT
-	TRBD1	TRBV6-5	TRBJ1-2	CASRQGNYGYTF	TGTGCCAGTAGACAGGGGAACTATGGCTACACCTTC
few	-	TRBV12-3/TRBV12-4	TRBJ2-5	CASRRQQQETQYF	TGTGCCAGCAGACGACAGCAACAAGAGACCCAGTACTTC
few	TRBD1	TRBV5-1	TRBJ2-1	CASSKGQGARNEQFF	TGCGCCAGCAGCAAGGGACAGGGGGCGCGTAATGAGCAGTTCTTC
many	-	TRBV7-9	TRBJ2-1	CASSSSGTSPNEQFF	TGTGCCAGCAGTTCGAGCGGGACATCGCCCAATGAGCAGTTCTTC
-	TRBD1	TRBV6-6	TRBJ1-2	CASSSPDRFNYGYTF	TGTGCCAGCAGCTCCCCGGACAGGTTTAACTATGGCTACACCTTC